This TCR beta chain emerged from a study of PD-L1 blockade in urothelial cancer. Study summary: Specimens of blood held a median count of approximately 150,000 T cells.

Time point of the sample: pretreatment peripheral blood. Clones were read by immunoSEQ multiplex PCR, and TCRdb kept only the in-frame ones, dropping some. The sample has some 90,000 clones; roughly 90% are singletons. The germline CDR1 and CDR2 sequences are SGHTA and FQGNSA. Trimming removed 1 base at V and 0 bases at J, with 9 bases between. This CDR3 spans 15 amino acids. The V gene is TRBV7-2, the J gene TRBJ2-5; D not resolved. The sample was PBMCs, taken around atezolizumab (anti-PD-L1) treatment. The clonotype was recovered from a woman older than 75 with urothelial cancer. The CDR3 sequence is CASSLVWRNQETQYF. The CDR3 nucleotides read TGTGCCAGCAGCTTAGTATGGCGGAACCAAGAGACCCAGTACTTC.